Reported below is one T cell receptor (beta chain). Measured with immunoSEQ multiplex PCR; TCRdb has only the in-frame clones, and not every one. The sample yields 150,000 to 200,000 clones, 95% to 96% seen once. CDR1 LGHDT and CDR2 YNNKEL come from the germline V gene (reference sequence). The CDR3 has 15 residues. The ends were cut back, 4 bases at V and 4 bases at J, with 16 bases in the middle. These data belong to a study of control samples from healthy donors and cancer patients. The J gene is TRBJ1-2, the V gene TRBV3-1 (or the pseudogene TRBV3-2); D perhaps matches TRBD1 (5 bases). Sequencing input: blood. This receptor was identified in a woman aged 25 to 39 in good health. CDR3 residues: CASSLGTDHLYGYTF. The CDR3 bases are TGTGCCAGCAGCCTAGGGACCGACCACCTCTATGGCTACACCTTC.